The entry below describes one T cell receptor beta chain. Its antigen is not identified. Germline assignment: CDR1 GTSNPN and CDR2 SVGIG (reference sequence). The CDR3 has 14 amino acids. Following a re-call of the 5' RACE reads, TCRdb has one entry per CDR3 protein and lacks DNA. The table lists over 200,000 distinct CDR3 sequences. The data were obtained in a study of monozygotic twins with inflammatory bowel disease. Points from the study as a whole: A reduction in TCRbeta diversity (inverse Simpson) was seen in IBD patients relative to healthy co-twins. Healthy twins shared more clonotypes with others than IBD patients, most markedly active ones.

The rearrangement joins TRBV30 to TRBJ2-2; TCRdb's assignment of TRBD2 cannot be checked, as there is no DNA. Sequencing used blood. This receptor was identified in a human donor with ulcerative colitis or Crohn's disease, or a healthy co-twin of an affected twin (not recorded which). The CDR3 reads CARQGTAVSGELFF.